The next 14 T cell receptor beta chains were all read from a single sample in a study of shared clonotypes between healthy human individuals (dated by TCRdb to 2020 to 2022). Library preparation employed the immunoSEQ multiplex PCR assay. This immuneACCESS table, as held by TCRdb, lists in-frame sequences with V and J called but not all clones. Of the missing ones, under half trace to an unresolved V gene in checked studies; the others have no known cause. In this sample the table shows about 380,000 clones, 95% to 97% of which occur a single time. The ten most abundant clones make up about 0.34% of the sample. The sequencing sample was made of memory CD8+ T cells sorted from blood. The cell subset or site label, as the study defines it: CD45RO+ cells pooled with CCR7-negative TemRA cells. The receptor source for this set is a man under 40 in good health.

The chain recombines TRBV5-1 with TRBJ1-2, with 10 nucleotides matching TRBD1. CDR3 length equals 14 residues. V trimming: 4 bases; J trimming: 3 bases; junction bases outside the gene matches: 3. Looked up from germline, CDR1 is SGHRS and CDR2 is YFSETQ. CDR3 bases: TGCGCCAGCAGCAGCGGGACAGGGGACTATGGCTACACCTTC. This sequence encodes CASSSGTGDYGYTF. The full variable domain, with the rest looked up from reference TRBV5-1 and TRBJ1-2, is KAGVTQTPRYLIKTRGQQVTLSCSPISGHRSVSWYQQTPGQGLQFLFEYFSETQRNKGNFPGRFSGRQFSNSRSEMNVSTLELGDSALYLCASSSGTGDYGYTFGSGTRLTVV.

The V and J genes are TRBV4-1 and TRBJ2-1; 8 bases line up with TRBD2. The CDR3 is 17 amino acids. Per the germline V gene, CDR1 is MGHRA and CDR2 is YSYEKL. V gave up 0 bases and J gave up 9 bases; unmatched junction bases: 13. CDR3 DNA: TGCGCCAGCAGCCAAGAACCCTCCAGCGGGAGTAGGGGTGAGCAGTTCTTC. Its protein product is CASSQEPSSGSRGEQFF.

V gene TRBV7-9 combines with J gene TRBJ2-3; no reliable D call. The CDR3 is 18 residues long. Germline CDR1 is SEHNR and CDR2 is FQNEAQ (reference sequence). The V end was cut by 5 bases, the J end by 0 bases, with 21 bases between. The CDR3 sequence: CASSVGDSFLPSTDTQYF. The CDR3 DNA reads TGTGCCAGCAGCGTTGGAGACTCCTTCCTACCTAGCACAGATACGCAGTATTTT.

This sequence joins TRBV13 and TRBJ2-5, with 10 nucleotides matching TRBD2. Trimming at V came to 0 bases and at J to 5 bases, leaving 3 bases not matched to a gene. The CDR3 loop spans 15 amino acids. Germline V gives CDR1 PRHDT, CDR2 FYEKMQ (reference sequence). The CDR3 region is CASSLGLAGKETQYF. Here the CDR3 DNA reads TGTGCCAGCAGCTTAGGACTAGCGGGAAAGGAGACCCAGTACTTC.

The genes are TRBV28 and TRBJ1-1, with D possibly TRBD1 on 5 matching bases. V shed 5 bases and J shed 1 base, with 14 bases lying between them. The CDR3 runs 15 residues. The germline CDR1 and CDR2 sequences are MDHEN and SYDVKM. The CDR3: CASSNSGRGNTEAFF. In DNA, the CDR3 is TGTGCCAGCAGTAATTCAGGGCGAGGGAACACTGAAGCTTTCTTT.

The rearrangement joins TRBV6-6 to TRBJ1-1; D unresolved. CDR1 and CDR2 (germline): MNHNY, SVGAGI (reference sequence). The CDR3 has 14 residues. The ends were cut back, 8 bases at V and 2 bases at J, with 15 bases in the middle. The CDR3 protein is CASLWGKLNTEAFF. CDR3 DNA sequence: TGTGCCAGCCTCTGGGGAAAGTTAAACACTGAAGCTTTCTTT.

The chain recombines TRBV6-1 with TRBJ2-2, with 11 bases identical to TRBD2. Losses at the gene ends were 7 bases for V and 2 bases for J; bases not matched to a gene: 3. The CDR3 has 15 amino acids. CDR1 and CDR2 from the germline V gene are MNHNS and SASEGT. The CDR3: CASKTSGTNTGELFF. For the CDR3, the DNA is TGTGCCAGCAAGACTAGCGGGACCAACACCGGGGAGCTGTTTTTT.

The rearrangement links TRBV27 to TRBJ2-6; tentatively, D is TRBD1 (6 bases). The V end was cut by 3 bases, the J end by 1 base, with 10 bases between. The germline gives CDR1 MNHEY, CDR2 SMNVEV (reference sequence). CDR3 length equals 16 residues. The CDR3 bases are TGTGCCAGCAGTTTGGACAGCCCTTCTGGGGCCAACGTCCTGACTTTC. Translating gives CASSLDSPSGANVLTF.

The table lists this clone with a count of one. The chain is built from TRBV11-3 and TRBJ2-5; D possibly corresponds to TRBD1 (6 bases). V was cut by 5 bases and J by 1 base, with 11 bases left in between. Germline-derived CDR1 and CDR2 are SGHNT and YENEEA. The CDR3 runs 14 residues. CDR3 nucleotide sequence: TGTGCCAGCAGCGAAACAGGGCTCCAAGAGACCCAGTACTTC. Protein sequence: CASSETGLQETQYF.

V usage is TRBV6-5 and J usage is TRBJ2-1, with 13 bases matching TRBD2. CDR1 MNHEY and CDR2 SVGAGI come from the germline V gene. V was pared by 5 bases and J by 10 bases, with 8 bases of the junction left unmatched. There are 15 residues in the CDR3. The CDR3 here is CASSPGTSGTFEQFF. DNA for the CDR3: TGTGCCAGCAGTCCCGGGACTAGCGGGACGTTCGAGCAGTTCTTC.

The rearrangement joins TRBV29-1 to TRBJ2-5, with D possibly TRBD2 on 6 matching bases. The CDR3 length is 12 residues. Germline lookup yields CDR1 SQVTM and CDR2 ANQGSEA. The V end was cut by 1 base, the J end by 6 bases, with 9 bases between. The CDR3 sequence is CSVEVGGKTQYF. DNA for the CDR3: TGCAGCGTTGAAGTCGGGGGAAAGACCCAGTACTTC.

The chain recombines TRBV5-6 with TRBJ2-3; D not certain. The CDR3 length is 13 residues. Trimming cost V 0 bases and J 4 bases, with 6 bases left between them. Germline V gene sequence: CDR1 SGHDT, CDR2 YYEEEE. CDR3 DNA: TGTGCCAGCAGCTTGGCTTTGGCAGATACGCAGTATTTT. It is translated as CASSLALADTQYF.

To note about this clone: Other DNA variants within this sample encode the same CDR3. V is TRBV7-9 and J is TRBJ2-5; 7 positions agree with TRBD1. The ends lost 1 base at V and 4 bases at J; junction bases unmatched: 0. The CDR3 is 13 amino acids. Per the germline V gene, CDR1 is SEHNR and CDR2 is FQNEAQ (reference sequence). CDR3 DNA sequence: TGTGCCAGCAGCTTAGGGACAGGAGAGACCCAGTACTTC. Encoded protein: CASSLGTGETQYF.

The chain joins TRBV30 to TRBJ2-1; D possibly matches TRBD1 or TRBD2 (5 bases each). CDR1 GTSNPN and CDR2 SVGIG come from the germline V gene (reference sequence). V dropped 8 bases and J dropped 6 bases, with 17 bases sitting between them. The length of the CDR3 is 13 residues. The CDR3 protein is CAGVGLRANEQFF. For the CDR3, the DNA is TGTGCCGGAGTGGGGCTGCGGGCCAATGAGCAGTTCTTC.